This T cell receptor (beta chain) was observed in a study of monozygotic twins with inflammatory bowel disease. Whole-study findings and limits: Repertoires of patients may have been made more variable by differing immunosuppressive treatments.

Concerning this clonotype: Its antigen remains unidentified.

Germline V gives CDR1 LGHDT, CDR2 YNNKEL (reference sequence). The CDR3 is made up of 14 amino acids. One entry per CDR3 protein, without DNA, is what TCRdb gives after re-calling the 5' RACE reads. This table holds approximately 400,000 distinct CDR3 sequences. Sequencing was performed on blood. The chain is built from TRBV3-1 and TRBJ2-1; TCRdb's D call of TRBD2 is untestable without DNA. The sequence came from a human donor with ulcerative colitis or Crohn's disease, or a healthy co-twin of an affected twin (not recorded which). CDR3 residues: CASSHGLGVDEQFF.